What follows is one T cell receptor (beta chain) and its context. As originally analysed: Nucleated cell number was recorded as an estimate derived from reference gene primer amplification. Data came from immunoSEQ multiplex PCR; TCRdb stores just in-frame clones and leaves some out. Clonal size and the V and J genes are those of that table, whereas D and trimming came from the DNA. The sample comprises 300,000 to 350,000 clones, about 90% of which are singletons, and around 6.6% rests with the top ten. With 9 bases removed from V and 7 bases from J, the gap between germline ends came to 21 bases. This CDR3 contains 15 residues. The germline gives CDR1 MNHNY, CDR2 SVGAGI (reference sequence). This specimen comes from a study of blood T cell repertoires in COVID-19. Study-wide context: Acute-phase and convalescent COVID-19 samples originated in the United States, Italy and Spain. T cells, B-cell-depleted T cells, or PBMCs provided the cDNA or gDNA that served as material.

While infection was still active, Seattle patients were enrolled and then followed longitudinally. The V call is TRBV6-6, the J call TRBJ1-4, with no clear D. This sequence was found in a woman between 65 and 79 years old with COVID-19, enrolled during active disease. Sequencing was performed on peripheral blood. CDR3 loop: CASRASGKVGEKLFF. The CDR3 DNA reads as TGTGCCAGTCGCGCATCCGGGAAAGTGGGTGAAAAACTGTTTTTT.